A single sample gave rise to the 8 T cell receptor beta chains below, sequenced in a study of patients and donors after allogeneic stem cell transplantation. Using its own MiXCR run on the RT-PCR reads, TCRdb lists one record per CDR3 protein. The sample gives approximately 12,000 distinct CDR3 sequences, about 25% of which show up once; 51% is in the top ten. Input material: blood, either unsorted or a sorted T cell fraction (not recorded which). The source is a human donor who was either an allogeneic HSCT recipient or a stem cell or donor lymphocyte infusion donor (not recorded which). It is not recorded whose cells these are; they may come from a transplant donor.

The CDR3 sequence: CASTLTGLQETQYF. For the CDR3, the DNA is TGTGCCAGCACCCTGACAGGGCTCCAAGAGACCCAGTACTTC. The chain couples TRBV2 to TRBJ2-5; 7 bases are a match to TRBD1. J was trimmed by 1 base and V by 7 bases; bases with no gene match: 6. The CDR3 totals 14 residues. The germline V gene encodes CDR1 SNHLY and CDR2 FYNNEI.

This clonotype has a count of ten or more. This chain joins TRBV6-5 and TRBJ1-1; unclear D gene. This CDR3 is built from 13 residues. Germline CDR1 and CDR2: MNHEY and SVGAGI. With 6 bases removed from V and 1 base from J, the gap between germline ends came to 9 bases. The CDR3 spells CASSPLENTEAFF. CDR3 DNA sequence: TGTGCCAGCAGCCCGTTAGAGAACACTGAAGCTTTCTTT.

The genes are TRBV28 and TRBJ1-5, with 7 bases aligning to TRBD1. J was trimmed by 2 bases and V by 5 bases; bases with no gene match: 9. The CDR3 length is 16 residues. The germline V gene has CDR1 MDHEN and CDR2 SYDVKM. CDR3 nucleotide sequence: TGTGCCAGCAGTCCCCAGGGGGGCAATGGCAATCAGCCCCAGCATTTT. Translated: CASSPQGGNGNQPQHF.

This clonotype was picked up a small number of times. This chain connects TRBV30 to TRBJ1-3; D remains ambiguous. Trimming took off 3 bases at V and 3 bases at J, with 3 bases between the two ends. The CDR3 is 11 amino acids. Germline CDR1 GTSNPN, CDR2 SVGIG (reference sequence). DNA of the CDR3: TGTGCCTGGAGGCGTGGAAACACCATATATTTT. Translated: CAWRRGNTIYF.

The V call is TRBV9, the J call TRBJ2-2; 7 nucleotides match TRBD1. The CDR3 loop spans 14 amino acids. J was trimmed by 1 base and V by 5 bases; bases with no gene match: 2. Germline V gene lookup returns CDR1 SGDLS and CDR2 YYNGEE. The chain's CDR3 is CASRWTGNTGELFF. The CDR3 coding sequence is TGTGCCAGCAGGTGGACAGGGAACACCGGGGAGCTGTTTTTT.

The V and J genes are TRBV27 and TRBJ1-6, with D perhaps matching TRBD1 (6 bases). The CDR3 covers 13 residues. Trimming took 2 bases from V and 8 from J, leaving 7 bases between them. Germline V gene data show CDR1 as MNHEY and CDR2 as SMNVEV (reference sequence). In DNA, the CDR3 is TGTGCCAGCAGTTTAACAGGGCATTCACCCCTCCACTTT. Translated: CASSLTGHSPLHF.

This clonotype has a handful of counts. The chain links TRBV21-1 to TRBJ1-3. TRBV21-1 is annotated as a pseudogene. The CDR3 consists of 15 residues. In DNA, the CDR3 is TGTGCCAGCAGCAAGGAGGGAGCTGGTGGAAACACCATATATTTT. This sequence encodes CASSKEGAGGNTIYF.

The chain has TRBV7-6 and TRBJ1-6, with D hard to call. Trimming removed 5 bases at V and 6 bases at J, with 17 bases between. Germline CDR1 SGHVS, CDR2 FNYEAQ. This CDR3 is built from 16 residues. The CDR3 loop reads CASSLLAPPINSPLHF. In DNA form, the CDR3 reads TGTGCCAGCAGCCTACTGGCCCCGCCAATTAATTCACCCCTCCACTTT.